Listed below are T cell receptor beta chains from one sample, sequenced in a study of blood T cell repertoires in COVID-19. Only in-frame clones appear in the TCRdb table, and some are missing; sequencing was by immunoSEQ multiplex PCR. The table has about 92,000 clones, approximately 70% seen once. Sequencing was carried out using peripheral blood. These receptors were taken from an older woman in a cohort sampled during active or convalescent COVID-19. The CDR3 runs from the conserved cysteine through the conserved F or W.

J	V	length	CDR3
TRBJ2-5	TRBV10-2	12	CASSGTGKGPYF
TRBJ1-1	TRBV2	14	CASSEGARNTEAFF
TRBJ1-1	TRBV6-5	14	CASSQGAGDTEAFF
TRBJ1-1	TRBV5-6	14	CASSLQGWDTEAFF
TRBJ2-2	TRBV29-1	14	CSVRPGTTTGELFF
TRBJ1-5	TRBV4-1	16	CASSPVGDRAYQPQHF
TRBJ2-3	TRBV9	17	CASSVVSGGSSTDTQYF
TRBJ2-5	TRBV24-1	15	CATSDRTGGEETQYF
TRBJ2-5	TRBV5-1	16	CASSLLAGGPQETQYF
TRBJ2-3	TRBV1	13	CTSRVPHTDTQYF
TRBJ2-1	TRBV30	17	CACSGLAGGAWSYEQFF
TRBJ2-2	TRBV3-1/TRBV3-2	16	CASSQGLAGGTGELFF
TRBJ1-2	TRBV12-3/TRBV12-4	13	CASSPRQRYGYTF
TRBJ1-1	TRBV6-5	14	CASSYSRGNTEAFF
TRBJ1-6	TRBV7-3	15	CASSLGTGANSPLHF
TRBJ2-7	TRBV9	15	CASSEGAGRGYEQYF
TRBJ1-3	TRBV18	16	CASSPNRQGAGNTIYF
TRBJ1-1	TRBV18	14	CASSPGPGGTEAFF
TRBJ1-2	TRBV11-2	14	CASSHGQGWDGYTF
TRBJ1-2	TRBV2	15	CASSEAPGHGYGYTF
TRBJ2-1	TRBV12-3/TRBV12-4	12	CASSYARDEQFF
TRBJ1-2	TRBV2	13	CAKSSRTNYGYTF
TRBJ2-5	TRBV5-1	16	CASSLHGSGGQETQYF
TRBJ1-2	TRBV7-2	15	CASSLWTGRNYGYTF
TRBJ2-5	TRBV24-1	15	CATSDLRRGQETQYF
TRBJ2-1	TRBV5-4	15	CASSRTSGSYNEQFF
TRBJ1-1	TRBV7-9	13	CASSSAGQTEAFF
TRBJ2-5	TRBV18	16	CASSPPGTGGWETQYF